This entry describes one TCR beta chain. Germline-derived CDR1 and CDR2 are KGHDR and SFDVKD. The CDR3 is 16 amino acids. The ends lost 3 bases at V and 3 bases at J; junction bases unmatched: 9. The data derive from a study of control samples from healthy donors and cancer patients. Profiling relied on immunoSEQ multiplex PCR, and the TCRdb table lists in-frame clones only, not all of them. The table records 99,000 or so clones, roughly 78% of them present only once. The source of this sequence is a man in his fifties or sixties in good health. What was sequenced was blood. V gene TRBV24-1 combines with J gene TRBJ2-5; TRBD2 matches 7 bases. In DNA form, the CDR3 reads TGTGCCACCAGTGATACCGGGGGAGGGTCGAAAGAGACCCAGTACTTC. Its translation: CATSDTGGGSKETQYF.